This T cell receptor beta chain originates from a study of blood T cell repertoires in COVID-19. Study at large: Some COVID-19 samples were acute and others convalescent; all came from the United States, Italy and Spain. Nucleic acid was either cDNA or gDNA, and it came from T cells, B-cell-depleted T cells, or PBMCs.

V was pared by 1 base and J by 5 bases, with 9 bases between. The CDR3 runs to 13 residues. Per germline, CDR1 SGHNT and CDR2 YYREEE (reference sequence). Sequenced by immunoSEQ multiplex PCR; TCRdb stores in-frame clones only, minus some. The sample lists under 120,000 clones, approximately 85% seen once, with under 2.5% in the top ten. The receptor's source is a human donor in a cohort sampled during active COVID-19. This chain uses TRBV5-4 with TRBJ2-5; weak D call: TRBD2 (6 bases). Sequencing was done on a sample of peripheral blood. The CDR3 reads CASSLLAGETQYF. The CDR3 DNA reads TGTGCCAGCAGCTTGTTGGCGGGGGAGACCCAGTACTTC.